A selection of T cell receptor beta chains follows, all from one sample in a study of shared clonotypes between healthy human individuals. Generated by immunoSEQ multiplex PCR, the TCRdb table keeps only in-frame clones and is missing some. This table holds nearly 1 million clones, approximately 80% found once. The sequencing input was memory CD4+ T cells sorted from blood. Receptor source: a man aged 18 to 30 in good health. CDR3s include the opening cysteine and the closing phenylalanine or tryptophan. A D gene is named only where the DNA matches it firmly. Clone size is stated in some rows and not others, as once, few, many or a class when expanded.

TRBD2,NA,TRBJ2-3,TRBV30,CAWSLLSAGADTQYF,TGTGCCTGGAGTTTGTTGTCCGCGGGGGCAGATACGCAGTATTTT
NA,few,TRBJ1-1,TRBV30,CAWSGGHQNTEAFF,TGTGCCTGGAGCGGCGGACACCAGAACACTGAAGCTTTCTTT
NA,NA,TRBJ1-2,TRBV30,CAWSRQGSAYGYTF,TGTGCCTGGAGCCGGCAGGGCTCCGCCTATGGCTACACCTTC
TRBD1,NA,TRBJ1-5,TRBV10-3,CAISATGAFNQPQHF,TGTGCCATCAGTGCGACAGGGGCCTTCAATCAGCCCCAGCATTTT
NA,once,TRBJ1-6,TRBV4-3,CASSPLPDSYNSPLHF,TGCGCCAGCAGCCCTCTTCCGGACAGCTATAATTCACCCCTCCACTTT
NA,NA,TRBJ2-6,TRBV2,CASSEAVGFGANVLTF,TGTGCCAGCAGTGAAGCCGTCGGCTTTGGGGCCAACGTCCTGACTTTC
TRBD1,NA,TRBJ2-2,TRBV14,CASSPWTGGNTGELFF,TGTGCCAGCAGCCCTTGGACAGGGGGCAACACCGGGGAGCTGTTTTTT
NA,NA,TRBJ1-4,TRBV14,CASSYLRGEKLFF,TGTGCCAGCAGTTACCTCCGAGGTGAAAAACTGTTTTTT
TRBD2,NA,TRBJ2-7,TRBV6-1,CASSDQRGYEQYF,TGTGCCAGCAGTGACCAGCGGGGGTACGAGCAGTACTTC
NA,NA,TRBJ2-7,TRBV20-1,CSAGDEQYF,TGCAGTGCCGGTGACGAGCAGTACTTC
NA,few,TRBJ1-6,TRBV6-1,CASSDGRDWISPLHF,TGTGCCAGCAGTGATGGCCGCGACTGGATCTCACCCCTCCACTTT
TRBD2,NA,TRBJ2-3,TRBV7-2,CASSLVASGGLDTQYF,TGTGCCAGCAGCTTAGTGGCTAGCGGGGGTTTAGATACGCAGTATTTT
NA,NA,TRBJ1-3,TRBV13,CASSLSLGKAGNTIYF,TGTGCCAGCAGCTTATCCCTTGGGAAGGCCGGAAACACCATATATTTT
NA,NA,TRBJ1-6,TRBV4-1,CASSQGGLSYYNSPLHF,TGCGCCAGCAGCCAGGGAGGACTGAGCTACTATAATTCACCCCTCCACTTT
NA,NA,TRBJ1-5,TRBV6-5,CASRRSRNQPQHF,TGTGCCAGCAGGCGAAGCCGCAATCAGCCCCAGCATTTT
TRBD1,NA,TRBJ2-3,TRBV5-1,CASSPRRTGAPDSATDTQYF,TGCGCCAGCAGCCCCAGGAGGACAGGGGCCCCCGATTCTGCCACAGATACGCAGTATTTT
TRBD1,NA,TRBJ1-2,TRBV6-1,CASSLRTGEYGYTF,TGTGCCAGCAGCCTCAGGACAGGGGAATATGGCTACACCTTC
NA,NA,TRBJ1-3,TRBV6-1,CASSEASGNTIYF,TGTGCCAGCAGTGAAGCCTCTGGAAACACCATATATTTT
NA,NA,TRBJ1-4,TRBV6-5,CASRTGSEKLFF,TGTGCCAGCAGAACCGGAAGTGAAAAACTGTTTTTT
TRBD1,NA,TRBJ2-2,TRBV5-1,CASRPEGGANTGELFF,TGCGCCAGCAGACCCGAAGGGGGCGCGAACACCGGGGAGCTGTTTTTT
NA,few,TRBJ1-5,TRBV28,CASSSINQPQHF,TGTGCCAGCAGTTCCATTAATCAGCCCCAGCATTTT
NA,once,TRBJ2-4,TRBV7-2,CASSLDLGASPKNIQYF,TGTGCCAGCAGCTTAGATTTGGGTGCAAGTCCTAAAAACATTCAGTACTTC
NA,once,TRBJ1-4,TRBV30,CAWSGGSFNEKLFF,TGTGCCTGGAGTGGAGGCAGCTTTAATGAAAAACTGTTTTTT
TRBD1,NA,TRBJ1-2,TRBV11-3,CASRRGGVYGYTF,TGTGCCAGCAGACGAGGGGGCGTCTATGGCTACACCTTC
TRBD1,NA,TRBJ2-3,TRBV6-1,CASRGTGGADTQYF,TGTGCCAGCAGAGGGACAGGGGGGGCAGATACGCAGTATTTT
TRBD2,NA,TRBJ2-2,TRBV4-3,CASSQEASGWTGELFF,TGCGCCAGCAGCCAAGAGGCTAGCGGATGGACCGGGGAGCTGTTTTTT
NA,NA,TRBJ2-3,TRBV6-5,CASSFGSLGDTQYF,TGTGCCAGCAGTTTTGGTAGCTTGGGGGATACGCAGTATTTT
NA,NA,TRBJ1-4,TRBV5-5,CASSSSGFTNEKLFF,TGTGCCAGCAGCTCGTCAGGGTTTACTAATGAAAAACTGTTTTTT
TRBD1,NA,TRBJ2-7,TRBV10-3,CAIKGSGGVWYEQYF,TGTGCCATCAAGGGGTCAGGGGGCGTATGGTACGAGCAGTACTTC
TRBD1,NA,TRBJ1-1,TRBV10-2,CASSEPRTGGGTEAFF,TGCGCCAGCAGTGAGCCCCGGACAGGGGGAGGGACTGAAGCTTTCTTT
NA,NA,TRBJ1-6,TRBV27,CASSLSHSNSPLHF,TGTGCCAGCAGTTTATCGCATAGTAATTCACCCCTCCACTTT
NA,once,TRBJ1-4,TRBV6-1,CASSEPGQSEKLFF,TGTGCCAGCAGTGAACCGGGTCAAAGTGAAAAACTGTTTTTT
NA,few,TRBJ2-7,TRBV29-1,CSVTTGQRSLGYEQYF,TGCAGCGTCACAACAGGGCAAAGGTCTCTTGGCTACGAGCAGTACTTC
NA,NA,TRBJ1-2,TRBV27,CASSQNRVTGGYTF,TGTGCCAGCAGTCAGAACAGGGTCACGGGAGGCTACACCTTC
NA,few,TRBJ1-3,TRBV2,CASLSADLGNTIYF,TGTGCCAGCCTCTCGGCAGATTTGGGAAACACCATATATTTT
NA,NA,TRBJ1-2,TRBV7-2,CASSLNGGARGYTF,TGTGCCAGCAGCCTAAATGGGGGTGCTCGTGGCTACACCTTC
NA,NA,TRBJ2-3,TRBV13,CASSPPSFQSKNTQYF,TGTGCCAGCAGCCCACCTAGCTTCCAAAGCAAAAATACGCAGTATTTT
NA,NA,TRBJ2-5,TRBV28,CASSLRQETQYF,TGTGCCAGCAGTTTAAGACAAGAGACCCAGTACTTC
TRBD1,few,TRBJ1-6,TRBV4-1,CASSQGQGESPLHF,TGCGCCAGCAGCCAAGGACAGGGGGAGTCACCCCTCCACTTT
TRBD2,NA,TRBJ2-1,TRBV5-1,CASSSLAGVHSNNEQFF,TGCGCCAGCAGTAGTCTAGCGGGGGTTCACTCAAACAATGAGCAGTTCTTC
TRBD2,few,TRBJ2-2,TRBV18,CASSPGLAGANTGELFF,TGTGCCAGCTCACCGGGACTAGCGGGAGCGAACACCGGGGAGCTGTTTTTT
NA,NA,TRBJ1-2,TRBV4-3,CASSQEGDFRGYTF,TGCGCCAGCAGCCAAGAGGGGGATTTTCGGGGCTACACCTTC
NA,NA,TRBJ2-2,TRBV9,CASRYGQSGELFF,TGTGCCAGCAGATATGGACAGTCCGGGGAGCTGTTTTTT
TRBD2,NA,TRBJ2-5,TRBV5-4,CASSLGAGGPWGTQYF,TGTGCCAGCAGCTTGGGAGCGGGAGGGCCCTGGGGGACCCAGTACTTC
NA,NA,TRBJ2-2,TRBV5-6,CASSLPVGGSTGELFF,TGTGCCAGCAGCCTCCCGGTCGGGGGTAGCACCGGGGAGCTGTTTTTT
TRBD1,NA,TRBJ2-2,TRBV7-2,CASISGGYNTGELFF,TGTGCCAGCATCTCAGGGGGCTATAACACCGGGGAGCTGTTTTTT
NA,NA,TRBJ1-3,TRBV19,CASSPQGIFVNTIYF,TGTGCCAGTAGTCCCCAGGGGATATTCGTAAACACCATATATTTT
TRBD1,NA,TRBJ1-2,TRBV27,CASSFFQGASNYGYTF,TGTGCCAGCAGTTTCTTTCAGGGGGCCTCTAACTATGGCTACACCTTC
NA,once,TRBJ2-3,TRBV28,CASSDPGPSTDTQYF,TGTGCCAGCAGTGACCCGGGTCCTAGCACAGATACGCAGTATTTT
TRBD1,NA,TRBJ1-2,TRBV19,CASTTGGYYGYTF,TGTGCCAGTACCACAGGGGGTTACTATGGCTACACCTTC
TRBD2,NA,TRBJ2-5,TRBV11-3,CASSQLAGAQETQYF,TGTGCCAGCAGCCAGCTAGCGGGGGCCCAAGAGACCCAGTACTTC
NA,NA,TRBJ2-1,TRBV20-1,CSAPRVNEQFF,TGCAGTGCTCCCCGAGTAAATGAGCAGTTCTTC
NA,NA,TRBJ2-5,TRBV7-8,CASSLDSETQYF,TGTGCCAGCAGCTTAGACTCAGAGACCCAGTACTTC
NA,NA,TRBJ2-7,TRBV7-2,CASSSAWPEYEQYF,TGTGCCAGCAGCTCGGCTTGGCCCGAATACGAGCAGTACTTC
NA,many,TRBJ2-7,TRBV7-8,CASSFATNREQYF,TGTGCCAGCAGCTTTGCAACGAACAGAGAGCAGTACTTC
NA,NA,TRBJ2-5,TRBV6-6,CASSYPPIETQYF,TGTGCCAGCAGTTACCCCCCTATAGAGACCCAGTACTTC
TRBD1,NA,TRBJ1-3,TRBV2,CASSSNRGGNTIYF,TGTGCCAGCAGTTCAAACAGGGGGGGAAACACCATATATTTT
TRBD2,once,TRBJ2-7,TRBV9,CASSVAGVPGDEQYF,TGTGCCAGCAGCGTTGCGGGGGTCCCCGGGGACGAGCAGTACTTC
NA,NA,TRBJ2-1,TRBV9,CASSQLPGLVYNEQFF,TGTGCCAGCAGCCAACTCCCGGGACTCGTCTACAATGAGCAGTTCTTC
NA,NA,TRBJ2-7,TRBV5-1,CASSPPTSGNEQYF,TGCGCCAGCAGCCCACCCACCTCGGGCAACGAGCAGTACTTC